One and the same sample provided the 21 T cell receptor beta chains below, sequenced in a study of beta chain features in type 1 diabetes. Expressed TCRB transcripts were sequenced, since all the RNA that had been isolated was reverse transcribed. Data came from immunoSEQ multiplex PCR; TCRdb stores just in-frame clones and leaves some out. The sample lists 250,000 to 300,000 clones, about 7.8% occurring once. The material sequenced was central memory CD4+ T cells from blood. These receptors originate from a woman aged 18-29 years in good health.

The chain links TRBV30 to TRBJ2-5; D call uncertain. The CDR3 is 13 amino acids. V gave up 0 bases and J gave up 1 base, with 6 bases separating them. Germline V gene data show CDR1 as GTSNPN and CDR2 as SVGIG (reference sequence). The CDR3 loop is CAWSVGFQETQYF. The CDR3 DNA reads as TGTGCCTGGAGTGTTGGTTTCCAAGAGACCCAGTACTTC.

Points on this clone: At the DNA level, this CDR3 is encoded by other sequences in the same sample as well. The chain carries TRBV7-9 and TRBJ1-5, with D perhaps matching TRBD1 (5 bases). V lost 3 bases, J lost 6 bases, and 12 bases lay in between. The CDR3 totals 14 residues. Germline CDR1 SEHNR, CDR2 FQNEAQ (reference sequence). The DNA of the CDR3 is TGTGCCAGCAGCTTGGGCAGGGAAGGTCAGCCCCAGCATTTT. Protein: CASSLGREGQPQHF.

J is TRBJ2-5 and V is TRBV5-1; 8 positions match TRBD2. This CDR3 is built from 16 residues. Per germline, CDR1 SGHRS and CDR2 YFSETQ. V shed 4 bases, J shed 1 base, and the junction held 9 bases outside the gene matches. CDR3 bases: TGCGCCAGCAGCCTGGAAGGGCGGGGGGTCCAAGAGACCCAGTACTTC. The encoded protein is CASSLEGRGVQETQYF. Using reference TRBV5-1 and TRBJ2-5 for the parts outside the CDR3, the full variable domain is KAGVTQTPRYLIKTRGQQVTLSCSPISGHRSVSWYQQTPGQGLQFLFEYFSETQRNKGNFPGRFSGRQFSNSRSEMNVSTLELGDSALYLCASSLEGRGVQETQYFGPGTRLLVL.

This clone was seen ten or more times. J is TRBJ1-3 and V is TRBV18; possible D gene TRBD1, 5 bases. This CDR3 is built from 17 residues. Trimming took off 3 bases at V and 0 bases at J, with 15 bases between the two ends. Germline CDR1 is KGHSH and CDR2 is LQKENI. The CDR3 DNA follows: TGTGCCAGCTCACCCTCAATACGGGGCTACTCTGGAAACACCATATATTTT. It encodes CASSPSIRGYSGNTIYF.

Many counts were recorded for this clone. The rearrangement links TRBV7-2 to TRBJ2-3, with 8 nucleotides matching TRBD1. Germline V gene sequence: CDR1 SGHTA, CDR2 FQGNSA. V trimming: 9 bases; J trimming: 4 bases; junction bases outside the gene matches: 15. The CDR3 runs to 16 residues. The chain's CDR3 is CASSSGQVSFADTQYF. CDR3 nucleotides: TGTGCCAGTTCCTCGGGACAGGTTTCCTTCGCAGATACGCAGTATTTT.

This clone has a count of ten or more. In DNA, the CDR3 is TGTGCCAGCAGTTCCATCCGGGACAGGGGACGAGACAATGAGCAGTTCTTC. The encoded protein is CASSSIRDRGRDNEQFF. The chain has TRBV28 and TRBJ2-1; 10 positions agree with TRBD1. J lost 5 bases, V lost 4 bases, and 11 bases had no gene match. CDR1 is MDHEN, CDR2 SYDVKM, per germline. The CDR3 is 17 residues long.

This clone appeared a few times. This rearrangement joins TRBV15 to TRBJ1-4, with D maybe TRBD1 (6 bases). The CDR3 extends over 15 amino acids. The ends were cut back, 4 bases at V and 4 bases at J, with 13 bases in the middle. Germline V gene sequence: CDR1 LNHNV, CDR2 YYDKDF (reference sequence). This chain's CDR3 is CATSTEGTYNEKLFF. The CDR3 nucleotides read TGTGCCACCAGCACCGAGGGGACATATAATGAAAAACTGTTTTTT. Variable domain in full (rest from reference TRBV15 and TRBJ1-4): DAMVIQNPRYQVTQFGKPVTLSCSQTLNHNVMYWYQQKSSQAPKLLFHYYDKDFNNEADTPDNFQSRRPNTSFCFLDIRSPGLGDTAMYLCATSTEGTYNEKLFFGSGTQLSVL.

The sample holds many counts of this clone. The chain uses TRBV5-6 and TRBJ1-4; 11 positions match TRBD1. The junction had 9 bases not matched to a gene; V was cut back by 2 bases and J by 0 bases. The CDR3 spans 19 residues. Germline V CDR1 and CDR2: SGHDT, YYEEEE. The CDR3 sequence: CASSFRTGGHYATNEKLFF. The CDR3, as DNA: TGTGCCAGCAGCTTCCGGACAGGGGGCCATTACGCAACTAATGAAAAACTGTTTTTT.

V and J are TRBV7-3 and TRBJ2-7; 9 positions agree with TRBD2. Germline lookup yields CDR1 SGHTA and CDR2 FQGTGA. The CDR3 has 14 amino acids. The ends lost 2 bases at V and 5 bases at J; junction bases unmatched: 4. CDR3 nucleotide sequence: TGTGCCAGCAGCTTAGGACTAGCGACGAACGAGCAGTACTTC. Protein product: CASSLGLATNEQYF.

The V call is TRBV7-2, the J call TRBJ1-3; the D gene is possibly TRBD1 (6 bases). V was cut by 4 bases and J by 0 bases, with 10 bases left in between. Germline V lookup: CDR1 SGHTA, CDR2 FQGNSA. The length of the CDR3 is 15 residues. CDR3 DNA sequence: TGTGCCAGCAGCTCACAGGGCCACTCTGGAAACACCATATATTTT. Its translation is CASSSQGHSGNTIYF.

The rearrangement joins TRBV7-2 to TRBJ1-1; maybe TRBD1 (6 bases). The germline CDR1 and CDR2 sequences are SGHTA and FQGNSA. The CDR3 covers 15 residues. V was clipped by 1 base and J by 4 bases, with 13 bases between them. As DNA, the CDR3 is TGTGCCAGCAGCTTAGACAGGGCTGTTAGCACTGAAGCTTTCTTT. Translation gives CASSLDRAVSTEAFF.

This clone was counted between two and nine times. V and J are TRBV2 and TRBJ2-7; 7 bases agree with TRBD1. Germline V gene sequence: CDR1 SNHLY, CDR2 FYNNEI. CDR3 size: 13 residues. With 8 bases clipped from V and 6 bases from J, the junction kept 10 bases outside the gene matches. DNA for the CDR3: TGTGCCAGCGGACAGGATTCTGCCTCCGAGCAGTACTTC. Protein product: CASGQDSASEQYF.

This clone was recorded a few times. This chain links TRBV5-4 with TRBJ1-2, with D perhaps TRBD1 (5 bases). Germline CDR1 and CDR2: SGHNT and YYREEE (reference sequence). The CDR3 runs to 14 residues. Trimming cost V 2 bases and J 0 bases, with 8 bases left between them. CDR3 residues: CASSFGQTNYGYTF. CDR3 bases: TGTGCCAGCAGCTTCGGACAAACTAACTATGGCTACACCTTC.

This clone occurred a few times. This chain connects TRBV7-2 to TRBJ2-3; tentative D call: TRBD2 (6 bases). Germline CDR1 SGHTA, CDR2 FQGNSA. Between the trimmed V and J ends, which lost 5 bases and 4 bases, there was a span of 19 bases. CDR3 size: 16 residues. In DNA, the CDR3 is TGTGCCAGCAGCCCCAACGATGGACTAAGTGCAGATACGCAGTATTTT. Amino acid sequence: CASSPNDGLSADTQYF. Filled out from reference TRBV7-2 and TRBJ2-3, the complete variable domain reads GAGVSQSPSNKVTEKGKDVELRCDPISGHTALYWYRQSLGQGLEFLIYFQGNSAPDKSGLPSDRFSAERTGGSVSTLTIQRTQQEDSAVYLCASSPNDGLSADTQYFGPGTRLTVL.

The chain has TRBV6-5 and TRBJ1-1; D ambiguous. Trimming removed 2 bases at V and 5 bases at J, with 12 bases between. CDR1 and CDR2 from the germline V gene are MNHEY and SVGAGI. This CDR3 has 14 residues. CDR3 coding DNA: TGTGCCAGCAGTTACCTTCGGTCGGGGACTGAAGCTTTCTTT. Encoded protein: CASSYLRSGTEAFF.

This clone was found many times. The chain employs TRBV7-2 and TRBJ2-1, with a weak D call TRBD2 (6 bases). Germline CDR1 is SGHTA and CDR2 is FQGNSA. This CDR3 comprises 12 residues. The V gene lost 4 bases and the J gene lost 10 bases, with 11 bases spanning the gap. This CDR3 reads CASSWDFEEQFF. CDR3 nucleotide sequence: TGTGCCAGCAGCTGGGACTTCGAGGAGCAGTTCTTC.

The chain recombines TRBV7-9 with TRBJ1-2; TRBD1 aligns across 8 bases. The V gene's germline CDR1 is SEHNR and CDR2 FQNEAQ (reference sequence). The CDR3 is 14 residues long. J lost 3 bases, V lost 4 bases, and 4 bases had no gene match. The DNA of the CDR3 is TGTGCCAGCAGCTCCATGACAGGGGACTATGGCTACACCTTC. It codes for CASSSMTGDYGYTF.

This clone has more than one count but fewer than ten. V usage is TRBV2 and J usage is TRBJ2-5; TRBD2 matches at 7 bases. The CDR3 totals 12 residues. Germline V gives CDR1 SNHLY, CDR2 FYNNEI. J gave up 4 bases and V 7 bases, and 3 bases lay outside the gene matches. The CDR3, as DNA: TGTGCCAGCATTCGCGGGGGAGAGACCCAGTACTTC. The encoded protein is CASIRGGETQYF.

This clone was recorded only once. J is TRBJ2-2 and V is TRBV7-3; D is perhaps TRBD1 or TRBD2 (5 bases each). This CDR3 region has 15 residues. Trimming removed 5 bases at V and 4 bases at J, with 14 bases between. Germline CDR1 is SGHTA and CDR2 is FQGTGA. The CDR3 DNA sequence: TGTGCCAGCAGCACGAACGGGGCCGCCACCGGGGAGCTGTTTTTT. This translates into CASSTNGAATGELFF.

The chain uses TRBV5-1 and TRBJ1-6; 9 bases match TRBD1. The germline CDR1 and CDR2 sequences are SGHRS and YFSETQ. The ends lost 4 bases at V and 0 bases at J; junction bases unmatched: 8. The CDR3 spans 18 residues. DNA for the CDR3: TGCGCCAGCAGCGCGTCGGGACAGGGAAGCTCCTATAATTCACCCCTCCACTTT. Translated, it gives CASSASGQGSSYNSPLHF.

This clone was observed a few times. Other DNA sequences in the sample encode the same CDR3. The chain uses TRBV15 and TRBJ1-2; perhaps TRBD1 as D (6 bases). The CDR3 loop spans 14 amino acids. The V and J ends lost 0 bases and 8 bases respectively, with 13 bases between them. Germline V gene lookup returns CDR1 LNHNV and CDR2 YYDKDF (reference sequence). CDR3 loop: CATSRESGGYGYTF. In DNA form, the CDR3 reads TGTGCCACCAGCAGAGAATCCGGGGGCTACGGCTACACCTTC.